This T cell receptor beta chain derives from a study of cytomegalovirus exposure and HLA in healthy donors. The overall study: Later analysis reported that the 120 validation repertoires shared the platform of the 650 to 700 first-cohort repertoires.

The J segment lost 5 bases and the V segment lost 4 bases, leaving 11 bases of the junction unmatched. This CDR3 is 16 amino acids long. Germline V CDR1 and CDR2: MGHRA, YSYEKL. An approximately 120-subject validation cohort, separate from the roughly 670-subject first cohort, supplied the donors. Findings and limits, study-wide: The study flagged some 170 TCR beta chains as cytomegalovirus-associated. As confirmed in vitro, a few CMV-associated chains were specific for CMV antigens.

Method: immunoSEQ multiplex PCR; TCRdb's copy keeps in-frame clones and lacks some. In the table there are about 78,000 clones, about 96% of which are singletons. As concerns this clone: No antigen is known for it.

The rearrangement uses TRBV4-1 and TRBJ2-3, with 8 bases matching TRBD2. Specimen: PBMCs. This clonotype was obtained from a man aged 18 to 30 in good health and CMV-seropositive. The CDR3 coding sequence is TGCGCCAGCAGCCTTGCGGGAGGAAGAAACGGAGATACGCAGTATTTT. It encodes CASSLAGGRNGDTQYF.